This entry lists 30 T cell receptor beta chains sequenced from one sample in a study of cytomegalovirus exposure and HLA in healthy donors. Amplification used 60 Vbeta primers and 13 Jbeta primers. Profiling relied on immunoSEQ multiplex PCR, and the TCRdb table lists in-frame clones only, not all of them. The table lists about 160,000 clones, 80% to 90% of them singletons, with around 1.9% in the top ten. What was sequenced was PBMCs. The receptors were sampled from a woman between 18 and 29 years old in good health and CMV-seronegative.

The chain is built from TRBV6-1 and TRBJ2-7; 8 nucleotides line up with TRBD2. Germline assignment: CDR1 MNHNS and CDR2 SASEGT. This CDR3 is 12 amino acids long. The V and J ends lost 7 bases and 6 bases, in that order; junction bases with no gene match: 5. The CDR3 region has the DNA TGTGCCAGCAACCGACTAGCGCGCGAGCAGTACTTC. Translation gives CASNRLAREQYF.

This clone was observed a few times. This chain connects TRBV28 to TRBJ2-1, with 11 bases that match TRBD1. Germline assignment: CDR1 MDHEN and CDR2 SYDVKM. V shed 3 bases, J shed 7 bases, and the junction held 11 bases outside the gene matches. This CDR3 comprises 17 residues. As DNA, the CDR3 is TGTGCCAGCAGTTTTCTTCCCGGGACAGGGGGATCTAATGAGCAGTTCTTC. Protein: CASSFLPGTGGSNEQFF.

The chain uses TRBV28 and TRBJ2-5, with 10 bases identical to TRBD1. CDR1 and CDR2 from the germline V gene are MDHEN and SYDVKM. The ends lost 6 bases at V and 5 bases at J; junction bases unmatched: 3. The CDR3 runs to 13 residues. The CDR3 DNA reads as TGTGCCAGCAGGACAGGGGGCGTTGAGACCCAGTACTTC. It codes for CASRTGGVETQYF.

This rearrangement joins TRBV29-1 to TRBJ1-2, with 7 positions matching TRBD1. Germline V CDR1 and CDR2: SQVTM, ANQGSEA. The CDR3 consists of 15 residues. V was clipped by 4 bases and J by 2 bases; unmatched bases: 10. The CDR3: CSVGTAGGLNYGYTF. The CDR3 DNA reads TGCAGCGTTGGCACCGCAGGGGGTTTAAACTATGGCTACACCTTC.

This chain uses TRBV30 with TRBJ1-1; no reliable D call. Germline lookup yields CDR1 GTSNPN and CDR2 SVGIG (reference sequence). V lost 0 bases, J lost 0 bases, and 11 bases lay in between. This CDR3 comprises 15 residues. The chain's CDR3 is CAWSVQQFMNTEAFF. The CDR3 bases are TGTGCCTGGAGTGTTCAACAGTTCATGAACACTGAAGCTTTCTTT.

This clone was observed a handful of times. The rearrangement uses TRBV5-4 and TRBJ1-2, with 8 nucleotides matching TRBD1. The germline V gene encodes CDR1 SGHNT and CDR2 YYREEE (reference sequence). The junction had 9 bases not matched to a gene; V was cut back by 8 bases and J by 3 bases. This CDR3 has 14 residues. CDR3 DNA sequence: TGTGCCAGTAAAACGACAGGGGCGGACTATGGCTACACCTTC. Residues: CASKTTGADYGYTF.

V and J are TRBV28 and TRBJ1-2; TRBD1 aligns across 9 bases. V lost 7 bases to trimming and J lost 4 bases; unmatched junction nucleotides: 10. Per the germline V gene, CDR1 is MDHEN and CDR2 is SYDVKM. The CDR3 consists of 15 residues. This CDR3 is CASTKPDRGVYGYTF. The CDR3, as DNA: TGTGCCAGCACTAAACCCGACAGGGGGGTCTATGGCTACACCTTC.

This clone was counted only a few times. The V call is TRBV6-1, the J call TRBJ1-6; 7 bases map to TRBD1. In germline, CDR1 is MNHNS, CDR2 SASEGT. This CDR3 is 14 amino acids long. V dropped 8 bases and J dropped 4; count of bases not matched to a gene: 5. The CDR3 here is CASGVGQYNSPLHF. Here the CDR3 DNA reads TGTGCCAGCGGGGTGGGACAGTATAATTCACCCCTCCACTTT.

The chain employs TRBV28 and TRBJ1-2; a weak D match, TRBD1 (5 bases). The germline gives CDR1 MDHEN, CDR2 SYDVKM. CDR3 size: 12 residues. Trimming shortened V by 7 bases and J by 4 bases, and 10 bases separated the two germline ends. The CDR3 is CASTSGSYGYTF. The CDR3 region has the DNA TGTGCCAGCACCTCAGGGTCCTATGGCTACACCTTC.

As DNA, the CDR3 is TGTGCCAGCAGTAAATGGCGGGACAGGGAGGAGACCCAGTACTTC. Encoded protein: CASSKWRDREETQYF. The chain recombines TRBV28 with TRBJ2-5, with TRBD1 identical over 9 bases. CDR1 is MDHEN, CDR2 SYDVKM, per germline. The CDR3 spans 15 residues. The junction had 9 bases not matched to a gene; V was cut back by 5 bases and J by 5 bases.

V and J are TRBV25-1 and TRBJ1-1; a weak D match, TRBD1 (6 bases). V lost 2 bases to trimming and J lost 0 bases, with 10 bases between them. Germline assignment: CDR1 MGHDK and CDR2 SYGVNS. The CDR3 loop spans 15 amino acids. CDR3 amino acids: CASSEGGSLNTEAFF. DNA of the CDR3: TGTGCCAGCAGTGAAGGGGGCAGCTTGAACACTGAAGCTTTCTTT.

The chain joins TRBV4-1 to TRBJ1-1; TRBD1 aligns across 9 bases. J lost 3 bases, V lost 9 bases, and 26 bases had no gene match. The CDR3 runs to 20 residues. Germline-derived CDR1 and CDR2 are MGHRA and YSYEKL. In DNA form, the CDR3 reads TGCGCCAGACGAGGGAATCGGGGAGGGACAGGGTTCAGGAGCCACACTGAAGCTTTCTTT. Its protein is CARRGNRGGTGFRSHTEAFF.

The chain employs TRBV5-1 and TRBJ2-5; D not resolved. The CDR3 spans 14 residues. Germline CDR1 and CDR2: SGHRS and YFSETQ. Trimming took 0 bases from V and 1 from J, leaving 7 bases between them. The CDR3: CASSLEQPQETQYF. CDR3 DNA: TGCGCCAGCAGCTTGGAACAGCCCCAAGAGACCCAGTACTTC.

This chain uses TRBV6-6 with TRBJ2-7; perhaps TRBD2 as D (7 bases). The germline V gene encodes CDR1 MNHNY and CDR2 SVGAGI (reference sequence). Trimming removed 6 bases at V and 2 bases at J, with 11 bases between. The CDR3 is 13 residues long. The CDR3 sequence is CASRGGGTYEQYF. In DNA, the CDR3 is TGTGCCAGCAGGGGAGGGGGGACCTACGAGCAGTACTTC.

The CDR3 region is CAISSRGGSEKLFF. The CDR3 DNA reads as TGTGCCATCAGCTCCAGGGGAGGGTCCGAAAAACTGTTTTTT. The chain combines TRBV10-3 with TRBJ1-4; perhaps TRBD1 as D (6 bases). The CDR3 runs 14 residues. The V end lost 6 bases, the J end lost 8 bases, and 16 bases lay between the germline ends. Germline CDR1 ENHRY, CDR2 SYGVKD.

This chain connects TRBV5-8 to TRBJ2-6; no definite D call. Germline assignment: CDR1 SGHTS and CDR2 YDEGEE. CDR3 length: 15 residues. V was pared by 1 base and J by 1 base, with 6 bases between. CDR3 nucleotide sequence: TGTGCCAGCAGCTTGCGTCGTTCTGGGGCCAACGTCCTGACTTTC. Its protein product is CASSLRRSGANVLTF. The full variable domain, completed using reference TRBV5-8 and TRBJ2-6, is EAGVTQSPTHLIKTRGQQATLRCSPISGHTSVYWYQQALGLGLQFLLWYDEGEERNRGNFPPRFSGRQFPNYSSELNVNALELEDSALYLCASSLRRSGANVLTFGAGSRLTVL.

The CDR3: CASSEKGTGGFGELFF. In nucleotides, the CDR3 is TGCGCCAGCAGTGAGAAAGGGACAGGTGGTTTCGGGGAGCTGTTTTTT. The chain couples TRBV10-2 to TRBJ2-2; 8 bases agree with TRBD1. Losses at the gene ends were 2 bases for V and 7 bases for J; bases not matched to a gene: 9. CDR1 is WSHSY and CDR2 is SAAADI in the germline V gene. This CDR3 is built from 16 residues.

The V call is TRBV6-5, the J call TRBJ1-1; perhaps TRBD1 as D (6 bases). Trimming stripped 1 base from V and 4 bases from J, with 10 bases between. Germline CDR1 and CDR2: MNHEY and SVGAGI. The CDR3 covers 14 residues. The CDR3 DNA sequence: TGTGCCAGCAGTTACTTTTTAGGGGGCACTGAAGCTTTCTTT. Its translation is CASSYFLGGTEAFF.

The table lists this clone with a few counts. V usage is TRBV7-2 and J usage is TRBJ2-3, with TRBD2 matching over 8 bases. Germline loops: CDR1 SGHTA, CDR2 FQGNSA. CDR3 size: 18 residues. V was clipped by 1 base and J by 1 base; unmatched bases: 10. The CDR3 reads CASSLEMTSAGGTDTQYF. CDR3 sequence (DNA): TGTGCCAGCAGCTTAGAAATGACTAGCGCCGGTGGCACAGATACGCAGTATTTT. The full variable domain, its missing parts supplied by reference TRBV7-2 and TRBJ2-3, is GAGVSQSPSNKVTEKGKDVELRCDPISGHTALYWYRQSLGQGLEFLIYFQGNSAPDKSGLPSDRFSAERTGGSVSTLTIQRTQQEDSAVYLCASSLEMTSAGGTDTQYFGPGTRLTVL.

This chain links TRBV4-1 with TRBJ2-7, with 13 bases aligning to TRBD2. The CDR3 spans 17 residues. Germline CDR1 MGHRA, CDR2 YSYEKL. Trimming took 6 bases from V and 5 from J; bases not matched to a gene: 13. As DNA, the CDR3 is TGCGCCAGCAGTCCGACTAGCGGGAGGCGCTCACCCAACGAGCAGTACTTC. It encodes CASSPTSGRRSPNEQYF.

This clone appeared once. The genes are TRBV5-4 and TRBJ1-1, with 12 bases fitting TRBD1. J was trimmed by 4 bases and V by 2 bases; bases with no gene match: 6. CDR1 is SGHNT, CDR2 YYREEE, per germline (reference sequence). The CDR3 length is 16 residues. The CDR3 region is CASSFRDRGQITEAFF. The CDR3 nucleotides are TGTGCCAGCAGCTTCCGGGACAGGGGGCAGATCACTGAAGCTTTCTTT.

The chain carries TRBV13 and TRBJ1-1; D is unclear. The germline V gene encodes CDR1 PRHDT and CDR2 FYEKMQ (reference sequence). The CDR3 spans 13 residues. V was trimmed by 5 bases and J by 1 base, leaving 8 bases between them. CDR3 region: CASSRYGNTEAFF. Written as DNA, the CDR3 is TGTGCCAGCAGCCGCTACGGGAACACTGAAGCTTTCTTT.

This sequence joins TRBV19 and TRBJ1-3; TRBD1 agrees at 8 bases. V shed 6 bases, J shed 7 bases, and the junction held 8 bases outside the gene matches. Germline V lookup: CDR1 LNHDA, CDR2 SQIVND (reference sequence). This CDR3 is built from 14 residues. The CDR3 is CASRPDRAGNTIYF. The CDR3 DNA follows: TGTGCCAGTAGGCCGGACAGGGCCGGTAACACCATATATTTT.

The chain is built from TRBV29-1 and TRBJ2-7; D possibly corresponds to TRBD1 (5 bases). Germline lookup yields CDR1 SQVTM and CDR2 ANQGSEA. The length of the CDR3 is 13 residues. V was shortened by 6 bases and J by 3 bases, with 15 bases between the two germline ends. CDR3 in DNA: TGCAGCGTAGTGACCAGGGTAGGCTACGAGCAGTACTTC. It yields the protein CSVVTRVGYEQYF.

This chain links TRBV10-2 with TRBJ1-1, with 10 bases fitting TRBD1. V gave up 6 bases and J gave up 4 bases; unmatched junction bases: 8. Germline CDR1 reads WSHSY; CDR2 reads SAAADI. This CDR3 spans 15 amino acids. The CDR3 region is CASRTGGSGGTEAFF. As DNA, the CDR3 is TGCGCCAGCAGGACAGGGGGCAGTGGAGGCACTGAAGCTTTCTTT.

The genes are TRBV11-3 and TRBJ2-5, with 10 bases matching TRBD1. CDR1 is SGHNT, CDR2 YENEEA, per germline. V lost 5 bases, J lost 4 bases, and 4 bases stayed unmatched. The CDR3 covers 14 residues. Here the CDR3 DNA reads TGTGCCAGCAGCGAGACAGGGGGCCGAGAGACCCAGTACTTC. The encoded protein is CASSETGGRETQYF.

This chain joins TRBV5-1 and TRBJ2-7; possibly TRBD1 for D (8 bases). Trimming removed 4 bases at V and 0 bases at J, with 20 bases between. CDR1 is SGHRS and CDR2 is YFSETQ in the germline V gene. The CDR3 extends over 17 amino acids. CDR3 nucleotide sequence: TGCGCCAGCAGCAGGGGACAACAGGGGGGGGACTCCTACGAGCAGTACTTC. It yields the protein CASSRGQQGGDSYEQYF.

The chain joins TRBV4-2 to TRBJ1-1, with 8 bases aligning to TRBD1. This CDR3 has 17 residues. CDR1 and CDR2 (germline): LGHNA, YNFKEQ. The V and J ends lost 5 bases and 0 bases, in that order; junction bases with no gene match: 11. CDR3 coding DNA: TGTGCCAGCAGCGGACCGGGACAGGCTCCAATGAACACTGAAGCTTTCTTT. The encoded protein is CASSGPGQAPMNTEAFF.

The V and J genes are TRBV19 and TRBJ2-5; 8 nucleotides match TRBD2. The V gene end was trimmed by 6 bases and the J gene end by 1 base; junction bases not matched to a gene: 4. This CDR3 comprises 14 residues. Germline values: CDR1 LNHDA, CDR2 SQIVND (reference sequence). The CDR3 here is CASSRTSSQETQYF. The CDR3 DNA reads TGTGCCAGTAGCCGGACTAGCAGCCAAGAGACCCAGTACTTC. Full variable domain (outside the CDR3, taken from reference TRBV19 and TRBJ2-5): DGGITQSPKYLFRKEGQNVTLSCEQNLNHDAMYWYRQDPGQGLRLIYYSQIVNDFQKGDIAEGYSVSREKKESFPLTVTSAQKNPTAFYLCASSRTSSQETQYFGPGTRLLVL.

This chain uses TRBV5-1 with TRBJ1-3, with TRBD1 matching over 7 bases. Trimming removed 0 bases from V and 4 bases from J; junction bases left unmatched: 7. The CDR3 contains 16 residues. The germline V gene encodes CDR1 SGHRS and CDR2 YFSETQ. CDR3 sequence reads: CASSLDRGIPGNTIYF. The DNA for the CDR3 is TGCGCCAGCAGCTTGGACAGGGGCATCCCCGGAAACACCATATATTTT.